The T cell receptor (beta chain) under discussion was sequenced for a study of T-cell memory formation after mild COVID-19. Study-level findings and limits: Memory cells collected pre-infection included some clones that later responded, suggesting cross-reactive memory joined.

This clonotype turned up a few times. Its specificity is not known. Germline V gene lookup returns CDR1 SNHLY and CDR2 FYNNEI. V lost 6 bases, J lost 10 bases, and 12 bases lay in between. CDR3 length: 11 amino acids. Each CDR3 protein gets one entry after TCRdb re-called the 5' RACE reads with MiXCR. The sample has just under 550,000 distinct CDR3 sequences; about 20% are singletons. The rearrangement links TRBV2 to TRBJ1-1; D is unclear. The receptor's source is an adult woman who had mild COVID-19 (a few samples of this study predate the infection). Cell type and time point are not known. Sequencing was done on a sample of PBMCs or a T cell subset sorted from them (not recorded which). The chain's CDR3 is CASSPAPGAFF. The CDR3 DNA follows: TGTGCCAGCAGCCCGGCCCCGGGAGCTTTCTTT.